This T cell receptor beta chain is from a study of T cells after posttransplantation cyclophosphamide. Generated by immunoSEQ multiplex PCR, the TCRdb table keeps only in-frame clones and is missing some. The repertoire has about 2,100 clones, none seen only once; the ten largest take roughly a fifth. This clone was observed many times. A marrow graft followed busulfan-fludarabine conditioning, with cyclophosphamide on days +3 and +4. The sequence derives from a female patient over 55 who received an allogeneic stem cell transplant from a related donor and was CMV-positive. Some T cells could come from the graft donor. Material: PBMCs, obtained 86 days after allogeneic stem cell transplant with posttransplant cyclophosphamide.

This CDR3 reads CASRRGTSRAKNIQYF. The CDR3 coding sequence is TGTGCCAGCAGGCGAGGGACTAGCCGAGCCAAAAACATTCAGTACTTC. The chain carries TRBV2 and TRBJ2-4; 9 bases map to TRBD2. V shed 6 bases and J 0 bases; nucleotides not matched to a gene: 6. The CDR3 length is 16 residues. CDR1 SNHLY and CDR2 FYNNEI come from the germline V gene. Supplemented by reference TRBV2 and TRBJ2-4, the full variable domain reads EPEVTQTPSHQVTQMGQEVILRCVPISNHLYFYWYRQILGQKVEFLVSFYNNEISEKSEIFDDQFSVERPDGSNFTLKIRSTKLEDSAMYFCASRRGTSRAKNIQYFGAGTRLSVL.